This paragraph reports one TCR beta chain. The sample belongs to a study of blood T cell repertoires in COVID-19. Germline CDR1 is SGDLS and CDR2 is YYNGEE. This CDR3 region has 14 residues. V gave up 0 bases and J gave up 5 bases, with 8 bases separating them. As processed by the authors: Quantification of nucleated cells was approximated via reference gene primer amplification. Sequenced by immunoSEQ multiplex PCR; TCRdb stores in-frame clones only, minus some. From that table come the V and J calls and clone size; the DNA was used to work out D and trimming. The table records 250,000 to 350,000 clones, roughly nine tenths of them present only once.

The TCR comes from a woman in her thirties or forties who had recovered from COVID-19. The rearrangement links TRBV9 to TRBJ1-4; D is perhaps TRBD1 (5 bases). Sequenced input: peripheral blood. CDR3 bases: TGTGCCAGCAGCGTAGGACAGATGAATGAAAAACTGTTTTTT. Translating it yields CASSVGQMNEKLFF.